This entry lists 5 T cell receptor beta chains sequenced from one sample in a study of cytomegalovirus exposure and HLA in healthy donors. Repertoires were generated with immunoSEQ multiplex PCR, while TCRdb's copy carries only in-frame clones and drops some. The data show about 160,000 clones, 96% seen once. Sequences were obtained from PBMCs. The receptors were gathered from a woman under 30 in good health and CMV-seronegative.

The rearrangement joins TRBV19 to TRBJ2-3, with TRBD2 as a possible D gene (6 bases). Looked up from germline, CDR1 is LNHDA and CDR2 is SQIVND (reference sequence). V gave up 7 bases and J gave up 1 base, with 12 bases separating them. This CDR3 contains 14 residues. CDR3 DNA: TGTGCCAGTAAGGTGGGCGGGGGCACAGATACGCAGTATTTT. Protein product: CASKVGGGTDTQYF.

The chain has TRBV7-2 and TRBJ1-6; TRBD1 matches at 9 bases. Germline V lookup: CDR1 SGHTA, CDR2 FQGNSA. The CDR3 totals 16 residues. V was pared by 3 bases and J by 8 bases, with 8 bases of the junction left unmatched. The CDR3, as DNA: TGTGCCAGCAGCTTTGAAGGGACAGGGCGATATTCACCCCTCCACTTT. It encodes CASSFEGTGRYSPLHF.

The chain recombines TRBV4-1 with TRBJ1-1; perhaps TRBD1 as D (5 bases). V gave up 2 bases and J gave up 11 bases, with 12 bases separating them. Germline V CDR1 and CDR2: MGHRA, YSYEKL. The CDR3 extends over 12 amino acids. The CDR3 region is CASSQTGSHAFF. For the CDR3, the DNA is TGCGCCAGCAGCCAAACAGGCAGTCACGCTTTCTTT.

The CDR3 DNA follows: TGTGCCACCAATCGGTTAGCGGGGGGGCGGACCGGGGAGCTGTTTTTT. This encodes CATNRLAGGRTGELFF. The J gene is TRBJ2-2, the V gene TRBV15, with 11 bases aligning to TRBD2. Germline V CDR1 and CDR2: LNHNV, YYDKDF (reference sequence). The CDR3 length is 16 residues. The junction had 9 bases not matched to a gene; V was cut back by 7 bases and J by 5 bases.

The chain combines TRBV2 with TRBJ2-1; D gene ambiguous. There are 13 residues in the CDR3. The V gene lost 3 bases and the J gene lost 1 base, with 4 bases spanning the gap. Germline-derived CDR1 and CDR2 are SNHLY and FYNNEI. DNA for the CDR3: TGTGCCAGCAGTGATTATTCCTACAATGAGCAGTTCTTC. It is translated as CASSDYSYNEQFF.